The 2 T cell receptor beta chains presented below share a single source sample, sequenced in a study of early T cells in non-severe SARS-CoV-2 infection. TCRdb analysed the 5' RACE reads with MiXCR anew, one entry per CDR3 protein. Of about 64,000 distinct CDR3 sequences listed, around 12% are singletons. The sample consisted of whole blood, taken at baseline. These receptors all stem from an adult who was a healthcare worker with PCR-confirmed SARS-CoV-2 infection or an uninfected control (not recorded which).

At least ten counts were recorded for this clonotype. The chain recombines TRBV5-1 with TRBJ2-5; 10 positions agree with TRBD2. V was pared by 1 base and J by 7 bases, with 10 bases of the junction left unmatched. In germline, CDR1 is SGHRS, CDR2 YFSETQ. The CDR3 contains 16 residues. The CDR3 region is CASSLMLAGAGTTQYF. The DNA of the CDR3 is TGCGCCAGCAGCTTGATGCTAGCGGGGGCCGGGACGACCCAGTACTTC.

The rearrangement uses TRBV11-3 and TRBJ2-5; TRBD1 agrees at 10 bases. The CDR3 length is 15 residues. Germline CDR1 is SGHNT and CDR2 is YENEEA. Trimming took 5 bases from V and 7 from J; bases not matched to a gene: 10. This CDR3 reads CASSAGTGARGTQYF. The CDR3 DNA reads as TGTGCCAGCAGCGCCGGGACAGGGGCCCGGGGGACCCAGTACTTC.